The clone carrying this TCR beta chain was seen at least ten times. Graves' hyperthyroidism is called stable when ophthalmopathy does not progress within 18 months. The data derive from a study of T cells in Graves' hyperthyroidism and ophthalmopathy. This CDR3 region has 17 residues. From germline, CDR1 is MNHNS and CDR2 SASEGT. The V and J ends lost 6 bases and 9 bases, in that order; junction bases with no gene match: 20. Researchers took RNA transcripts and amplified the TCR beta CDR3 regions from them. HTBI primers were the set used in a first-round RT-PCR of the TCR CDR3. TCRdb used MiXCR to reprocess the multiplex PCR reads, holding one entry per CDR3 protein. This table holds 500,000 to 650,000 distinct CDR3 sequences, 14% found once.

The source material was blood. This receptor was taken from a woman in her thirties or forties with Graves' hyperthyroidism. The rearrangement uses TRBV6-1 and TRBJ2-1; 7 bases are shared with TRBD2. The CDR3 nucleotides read TGTGCCAGCAGCGGTGGCTTGCGGGAGCGCACCTGGGGTGAGCAGTTCTTC. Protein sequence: CASSGGLRERTWGEQFF.